What follows are 3 T cell receptor beta chains derived from one specimen sequenced in a study of shared clonotypes between healthy human individuals. Clones were sequenced by immunoSEQ multiplex PCR, and TCRdb holds only the in-frame ones, with some missing. The sample lists over 1.5 million clones, 95% to 99% occurring once. Sample: naive CD4+ T cells sorted from blood. Sample subset: CD45RA+ positively selected. Source of these receptors: a man aged 25-45 years in good health.

The V gene is TRBV29-1, the J gene TRBJ2-7; D not certain. The length of the CDR3 is 14 residues. Looked up from germline, CDR1 is SQVTM and CDR2 is ANQGSEA. Trimming pared 5 bases from V and 4 bases from J, leaving 18 bases between. The DNA for the CDR3 is TGCAGCGTTTCTTCCGGGCAGCGTATTTACGAGCAGTACTTC. Translation gives CSVSSGQRIYEQYF.

The gene calls are TRBV28 and TRBJ2-3; no firm D call. With 5 bases removed from V and 0 bases from J, the gap between germline ends came to 12 bases. The CDR3 runs 15 residues. The germline CDR1 and CDR2 sequences are MDHEN and SYDVKM. CDR3: CASSLRKPSTDTQYF. The CDR3 DNA reads TGTGCCAGCAGTCTCAGGAAACCTAGCACAGATACGCAGTATTTT.

Note on this clone: Germline is not matched at one junction end, which may reflect a read error. The V and J genes are TRBV19 and TRBJ2-1, with D perhaps TRBD1 or TRBD2 (5 bases each). Germline V gene lookup returns CDR1 LNHDA and CDR2 SQIVND (reference sequence). CDR3 length: 11 amino acids. The CDR3 is CASSRGPRKIF. CDR3 sequence (DNA): TGTGCCAGTAGTAGGGGACCCAGGAAGATCTTC.